Listed below are T cell receptor beta chains from one sample, sequenced in a study of tumor-infiltrating T cells and Merkel cell polyomavirus. Here immunoSEQ multiplex PCR was the method, and the copy in TCRdb shows in-frame clones only, minus some. The table lists approximately 43 clones. The sequencing input was tumor tissue. The receptors stem from a man aged 60 to 69 with Merkel cell carcinoma. Both conserved end residues are part of each CDR3. The D gene is left open where the match is weak. The size field is filled for only some rows; it gives once, few, many or a size class.

>TRBD1|TRBV9|.|TRBJ1-2
TGTGCCAGCAGCGCCGGGACAGGGTTGGACTATGGCTACACCTTC
CASSAGTGLDYGYTF
>.|TRBV6-6|.|TRBJ1-1
TGTGCCAGCAGTCTCACAAGGGGCACTGAAGCTTTCTTT
CASSLTRGTEAFF
>.|TRBV15|once|TRBJ2-1
TGTGCCACCAGCCGTCGAGGAGAGAGCTCCTACAATGAGCAGTTCTTC
CATSRRGESSYNEQFF
>TRBD1|TRBV7-9|.|TRBJ1-2
TGTGCCAGCAGCTGGGCCGGGACAGGGCAAACCTCCGGCTACACCTTC
CASSWAGTGQTSGYTF
>TRBD1|TRBV7-2|.|TRBJ1-2
TGTGCCAGCAGCTCCTCAGGGGGCAACTATGGCTACACCTTC
CASSSSGGNYGYTF
>TRBD2|TRBV30|.|TRBJ2-7
TGTGCCTGGAGTGTAGCGGGGCTGGCTGAGCAGTACTTC
CAWSVAGLAEQYF
>TRBD1|TRBV6-1|.|TRBJ1-1
TGTGCCAGCAGTGAAGCCCACCGACAGGGGCGAACTGAAGCTTTCTTT
CASSEAHRQGRTEAFF
>.|TRBV6-1|.|TRBJ2-1
TGTGCCAGCAGTGACACAACAGGGTCCAATGAGCAGTTCTTC
CASSDTTGSNEQFF
>.|TRBV21-1|once|TRBJ2-1
TGTGCCAGCAGGCTTAACATAGCTCACCATTCCGACAATGAGCAGTTCTTC
CASRLNIAHHSDNEQFF
>.|TRBV6-5|.|TRBJ1-1
TGTGCCAGCAGTCTTCGGGGGAACACTGAAGCTTTCTTT
CASSLRGNTEAFF